The clone carrying this TCR beta chain qualifies as medium-sized (0.01 to 0.1%). Not a single patient had been given any form of treatment at any point before undergoing thyroid surgery. V lost 3 bases to trimming and J lost 2 bases; unmatched junction nucleotides: 4. The germline V gene encodes CDR1 MDHEN and CDR2 SYDVKM. The CDR3 sequence is 15 residues long. The source of the sample is a study of metastatic and nonmetastatic thyroid tumors. TCRdb reprocessed the PCR reads via MiXCR. The profile shows fewer than 20,000 clones, around 14% of them singletons. The chain is built from TRBV28 and TRBJ2-5; 9 bases line up with TRBD1. This receptor was taken from a female donor with papillary thyroid cancer or a benign thyroid nodule (not recorded which). Some clones in this sample may be carry-over from other donors' samples. Specimen: blood. The CDR3 DNA reads as TGTGCCAGCAGTTTGGGACAGGGAAATCAAGAGACCCAGTACTTC. This gives the protein CASSLGQGNQETQYF.